The 8 T cell receptor beta chains given below trace back to one sample, sequenced in a study of blood T cell repertoires in COVID-19. The protocol was immunoSEQ multiplex PCR, while the TCRdb copy is restricted to in-frame clones and leaves out a portion. The table has some 110,000 clones, 84% seen once; the top ten hold roughly 3.9%. Source material: PBMCs or T cells enriched from blood (not recorded which). These receptors came from a woman aged 25-40 years who had recovered from COVID-19.

V and J are TRBV4-3 and TRBJ2-7; 7 nucleotides line up with TRBD1. This CDR3 region has 16 residues. Trimming at V came to 0 bases and at J to 0 bases, leaving 5 bases not matched to a gene. Germline loops: CDR1 LGHNA, CDR2 YSLEER. DNA of the CDR3: TGCGCCAGCAGCCAAGATCTGGGGACAGTCTCCTACGAGCAGTACTTC. Amino acids: CASSQDLGTVSYEQYF.

The chain joins TRBV6-5 to TRBJ1-2; 7 bases are a match to TRBD1. The CDR3 extends over 14 amino acids. The germline CDR1 and CDR2 sequences are MNHEY and SVGAGI. The junction had 4 bases not matched to a gene; V was cut back by 4 bases and J by 2 bases. Written as DNA, the CDR3 is TGTGCCAGCAGTTTAACAGGGGTGAACTATGGCTACACCTTC. It encodes CASSLTGVNYGYTF.

V usage is TRBV7-2 and J usage is TRBJ1-2; D perhaps matches TRBD1 (5 bases). The CDR3 is 13 residues long. The germline gives CDR1 SGHTA, CDR2 FQGNSA. Trimming stripped 11 bases from V and 2 bases from J, with 15 bases between. The CDR3, as DNA: TGTGCCGGTCGACAGCCTCCCAACTATGGCTACACCTTC. Translating it yields CAGRQPPNYGYTF.

This chain connects TRBV7-2 to TRBJ1-1; 8 bases align to TRBD1. Germline V gene sequence: CDR1 SGHTA, CDR2 FQGNSA. This CDR3 has 16 residues. V lost 2 bases to trimming and J lost 1 base; unmatched junction nucleotides: 6. The CDR3 spells CASSLPGQGGNTEAFF. Here the CDR3 DNA reads TGTGCCAGCAGCTTACCCGGACAGGGCGGGAACACTGAAGCTTTCTTT. The entire variable domain, with the rest obtained from reference TRBV7-2 and TRBJ1-1, is as follows: GAGVSQSPSNKVTEKGKDVELRCDPISGHTALYWYRQSLGQGLEFLIYFQGNSAPDKSGLPSDRFSAERTGGSVSTLTIQRTQQEDSAVYLCASSLPGQGGNTEAFFGQGTRLTVV.

The chain joins TRBV7-8 to TRBJ2-2; D gene unclear. Trimming shortened V by 5 bases and J by 7 bases, and 5 bases separated the two germline ends. Germline V gene sequence: CDR1 SGHVS, CDR2 FQNEAQ. This CDR3 spans 11 amino acids. CDR3 amino acids: CASSPHGELFF. The CDR3 bases are TGTGCCAGCAGCCCCCACGGGGAGCTGTTTTTT.

The chain employs TRBV21-1 and TRBJ1-5; the table's TRBD1 call for D was not verified on the DNA. TRBV21-1 is recorded as a pseudogene. The CDR3 is 14 residues long. As DNA, the CDR3 is TGTGCCAGCAGCACGACAGGGCGAAATCAGCCCCAGCATTTT. Encoded protein: CASSTTGRNQPQHF.

The J gene is TRBJ2-7, the V gene TRBV6-2 or TRBV6-3, with D maybe TRBD2 (6 bases). Trimming shortened V by 4 bases and J by 0 bases, and 13 bases separated the two germline ends. Germline-derived CDR1 and CDR2 are MNHEY and SVGEGT. The CDR3 runs to 15 residues. The CDR3 DNA sequence: TGTGCCAGCAGTTTGACGGGACTCACCTCCTACGAGCAGTACTTC. The encoded protein is CASSLTGLTSYEQYF.

V is TRBV4-3 and J is TRBJ1-3; tentative D call: TRBD1 (6 bases). With 1 base removed from V and 0 bases from J, the gap between germline ends came to 19 bases. CDR1 is LGHNA and CDR2 is YSLEER in the germline V gene. The CDR3 consists of 19 residues. CDR3 region: CASSQVIALGHTSGNTIYF. The CDR3 DNA follows: TGCGCCAGCAGCCAAGTTATCGCCCTGGGACACACCTCTGGAAACACCATATATTTT.